What follows are 31 T cell receptor beta chains derived from one specimen sequenced in a study of CD8 T cells in Susac syndrome. RNA, at about 0.45 to 1 ug, was reverse transcribed with random hexamers. Using its own MiXCR run on the immunoSEQ multiplex PCR reads, TCRdb lists one record per CDR3 protein. The data show 130,000 to 150,000 distinct CDR3 sequences, with around 95% seen just once and about 0.08% held by the top ten. The specimen was CD4+ T cells from PBMCs. The receptors were gathered from a human donor with Susac syndrome.

The V and J genes are TRBV25-1 and TRBJ2-2; D gene uncertain. V gave up 4 bases and J gave up 1 base, with 10 bases separating them. The CDR3 is made up of 15 amino acids. Germline loops: CDR1 MGHDK, CDR2 SYGVNS. The CDR3 protein is CASSGVSENTGELFF. CDR3 sequence (DNA): TGTGCCAGCAGTGGGGTCTCGGAGAACACCGGGGAGCTGTTTTTT.

The chain couples TRBV5-4 to TRBJ2-5, with D hard to call. V lost 0 bases, J lost 3 bases, and 9 bases lay in between. CDR1 is SGHNT, CDR2 YYREEE, per germline (reference sequence). There are 14 residues in the CDR3. The CDR3 region is CASSLVGLEETQYF. The DNA of the CDR3 is TGTGCCAGCAGCTTGGTGGGGTTGGAAGAGACCCAGTACTTC.

The V and J genes are TRBV7-2 and TRBJ2-3; TRBD2 matches at 11 bases. Germline CDR1 and CDR2: SGHTA and FQGNSA. This CDR3 contains 15 residues. Unmatched junction bases numbered 1, after V lost 0 bases and J lost 5 bases. This CDR3 is CASSLAGTSGDTQYF. CDR3 bases: TGTGCCAGCAGCTTAGCCGGGACTAGCGGAGATACGCAGTATTTT.

This sequence joins TRBV6-1 and TRBJ2-5; the D call may be TRBD1 or TRBD2 (5 bases each). This CDR3 has 15 residues. Germline CDR1 and CDR2: MNHNS and SASEGT. V was cut by 3 bases and J by 5 bases, with 16 bases left in between. Here the CDR3 DNA reads TGTGCCAGCAGTGATCGGGGACGGGCAGGGGAGACCCAGTACTTC. This gives the protein CASSDRGRAGETQYF.

As to this clonotype: Germline and junction disagree at one end, which may indicate a read error. The CDR3, as DNA: TGTGCCAGCAGATCCGTCAATCAGGCCCAGCATTTT. It is translated as CASRSVNQAQHF. This sequence joins TRBV6-2 or TRBV6-3 and TRBJ1-5; unclear D gene. This CDR3 has 12 amino acids. The germline CDR1 and CDR2 sequences are MNHEY and SVGEGT.

This chain uses TRBV3-1 with TRBJ2-1; weak D call: TRBD2 (5 bases). The V and J ends lost 2 bases and 10 bases respectively, with 6 bases between them. CDR3 length: 11 residues. In germline, CDR1 is LGHDT, CDR2 YNNKEL (reference sequence). The CDR3 DNA reads as TGTGCCAGCAGCCAAAGAGGGGAGCAGTTCTTC. Residues: CASSQRGEQFF.

This clonotype was seen only once. J is TRBJ2-6 and V is TRBV3-1; no clear D gene. CDR3 size: 16 residues. Germline V gene lookup returns CDR1 LGHDT and CDR2 YNNKEL (reference sequence). V lost 4 bases, J lost 1 base, and 11 bases lay in between. The DNA of the CDR3 is TGTGCCAGCAGCCTCCTGGGTGGGTCTGGGGCCAACGTCCTGACTTTC. This encodes CASSLLGGSGANVLTF.

The gene calls are TRBV3-1 and TRBJ1-5; no clear D. The CDR3 contains 13 residues. The V end lost 2 bases, the J end lost 4 bases, and 6 bases lay between the germline ends. Germline assignment: CDR1 LGHDT and CDR2 YNNKEL (reference sequence). The CDR3 reads CASSQQQNQPQHF. CDR3 in DNA: TGTGCCAGCAGCCAACAGCAAAATCAGCCCCAGCATTTT.

The chain joins TRBV20-1 to TRBJ1-5; 7 nucleotides match TRBD1. The CDR3 extends over 12 amino acids. The J segment lost 5 bases and the V segment lost 7 bases, leaving 5 bases of the junction unmatched. The germline gives CDR1 DFQATT, CDR2 SNEGSKA (reference sequence). The CDR3 DNA is TGCAGTGTATACAGGGGAGATCAGCCCCAGCATTTT. Protein product: CSVYRGDQPQHF.

The chain carries TRBV14 and TRBJ1-2; 7 bases are shared with TRBD1. J was trimmed by 4 bases and V by 1 base; bases with no gene match: 12. Germline V gene sequence: CDR1 SGHDN, CDR2 FVKESK. There are 17 residues in the CDR3. The CDR3 loop reads CASSQGQGLRLFYGYTF. The CDR3 nucleotides are TGTGCCAGCAGCCAAGGACAGGGCTTGCGATTATTCTATGGCTACACCTTC.

The chain uses TRBV23-1 and TRBJ2-1, with 9 bases fitting TRBD1. TRBV23-1 is designated an ORF whose function remains uncertain. The CDR3 length is 14 residues. V shed 5 bases and J 8 bases; nucleotides not matched to a gene: 7. CDR3 nucleotide sequence: TGCGCCAGCAGTGACAGGGGGGGTTACTATGAGCAGTTCTTC. It encodes CASSDRGGYYEQFF.

The chain combines TRBV29-1 with TRBJ1-1; TRBD1 is a possible D gene (6 bases). The germline V gene has CDR1 SQVTM and CDR2 ANQGSEA. V gave up 7 bases and J gave up 6 bases, with 24 bases separating them. The CDR3 is 15 residues long. CDR3 sequence reads: CSARHGGGLVPEAFF. The CDR3 region has the DNA TGCAGCGCCCGACACGGTGGGGGGCTCGTGCCTGAAGCTTTCTTT.

The chain employs TRBV28 and TRBJ2-7, with 10 bases identical to TRBD2. Germline lookup yields CDR1 MDHEN and CDR2 SYDVKM. V was pared by 3 bases and J by 6 bases, with 8 bases of the junction left unmatched. The CDR3 spans 15 residues. CDR3 bases: TGTGCCAGCAGTTTGGGCCTAGCGGGAGTTTCCGAGCAGTACTTC. Its translation is CASSLGLAGVSEQYF.

The chain employs TRBV6-5 and TRBJ1-6; possibly TRBD1 for D (6 bases). This CDR3 contains 16 residues. Germline lookup yields CDR1 MNHEY and CDR2 SVGAGI. Trimming stripped 0 bases from V and 5 bases from J, with 11 bases between. This chain's CDR3 is CASSYSRGRNNSPLHF. As DNA, the CDR3 is TGTGCCAGCAGTTACTCGAGGGGGAGAAATAATTCACCCCTCCACTTT.

The chain combines TRBV20-1 with TRBJ1-1; D is perhaps TRBD1 (6 bases). This CDR3 has 16 amino acids. V shed 1 base and J shed 1 base, with 16 bases lying between them. CDR1 and CDR2 from the germline V gene are DFQATT and SNEGSKA (reference sequence). The CDR3 is CSARALGGPENTEAFF. CDR3 nucleotides: TGCAGTGCTAGAGCGCTGGGGGGGCCGGAGAACACTGAAGCTTTCTTT.

This chain uses TRBV29-1 with TRBJ1-2; TRBD1 agrees at 8 bases. The CDR3 contains 10 residues. Unmatched junction bases numbered 3, after V lost 7 bases and J lost 8 bases. The germline V gene encodes CDR1 SQVTM and CDR2 ANQGSEA. CDR3 coding DNA: TGCAGCGGGGGACAGGACGGCTACACCTTC. Translating it yields CSGGQDGYTF.

The chain couples TRBV25-1 to TRBJ1-6; unclear D gene. Trimming shortened V by 6 bases and J by 14 bases, and 14 bases separated the two germline ends. The germline V gene has CDR1 MGHDK and CDR2 SYGVNS. The CDR3 sequence is 12 residues long. CDR3 region: CASSPHSKALHF. CDR3 DNA: TGTGCCAGCAGCCCCCACAGTAAGGCCCTCCACTTT.

Only one count was recorded for this clonotype. The chain recombines TRBV3-1 with TRBJ1-1, with 11 bases that match TRBD1. The CDR3 totals 16 residues. Looked up from germline, CDR1 is LGHDT and CDR2 is YNNKEL (reference sequence). V lost 4 bases to trimming and J lost 4 bases; unmatched junction nucleotides: 8. In DNA, the CDR3 is TGTGCCAGCAGCCTACTCCCCGGGACAGGGGGCACTGAAGCTTTCTTT. As protein: CASSLLPGTGGTEAFF.

This clonotype was detected only once. The chain uses TRBV11-2 and TRBJ2-3; 9 positions agree with TRBD1. This CDR3 comprises 14 residues. V lost 4 bases, J lost 5 bases, and 4 bases stayed unmatched. The germline V gene encodes CDR1 SGHAT and CDR2 FQNNGV. CDR3 region: CASSSTGGIDTQYF. The CDR3 coding sequence is TGTGCCAGCAGCTCCACAGGGGGCATAGATACGCAGTATTTT. The whole variable domain, filled in from reference TRBV11-2 and TRBJ2-3, reads EAGVAQSPRYKIIEKRQSVAFWCNPISGHATLYWYQQILGQGPKLLIQFQNNGVVDDSQLPKDRFSAERLKGVDSTLKIQPAKLEDSAVYLCASSSTGGIDTQYFGPGTRLTVL.

This clonotype was seen a single time. This chain links TRBV6-5 with TRBJ2-1; 9 bases align to TRBD1. V gave up 2 bases and J gave up 5 bases; unmatched junction bases: 4. The CDR3 runs 15 residues. The V gene's germline CDR1 is MNHEY and CDR2 SVGAGI. CDR3 loop: CASSYGTGSHNEQFF. Here the CDR3 DNA reads TGTGCCAGCAGTTACGGGACAGGGAGCCACAATGAGCAGTTCTTC.

The chain combines TRBV4-1 with TRBJ1-4; TRBD1 might be the D (5 bases). From germline, CDR1 is MGHRA and CDR2 YSYEKL. CDR3 length equals 15 residues. V lost 3 bases and J 5 bases, leaving 13 bases between the germline ends. The CDR3 sequence: CASSHRDGQNEKLFF. CDR3 bases: TGCGCCAGCAGCCACCGGGACGGCCAAAATGAAAAACTGTTTTTT.

This clonotype was seen more than once but under ten times. The chain couples TRBV20-1 to TRBJ1-5; maybe TRBD1 (5 bases). Trimming stripped 3 bases from V and 4 bases from J, with 10 bases between. The CDR3 sequence is 13 residues long. CDR1 and CDR2 from the germline V gene are DFQATT and SNEGSKA (reference sequence). CDR3 nucleotide sequence: TGCAGTGCTAGGGGGGGAGGAAATCAGCCCCAGCATTTT. Its translation is CSARGGGNQPQHF.

The chain combines TRBV7-2 with TRBJ2-3; D is unresolved. The CDR3 loop spans 15 amino acids. Germline V gene sequence: CDR1 SGHTA, CDR2 FQGNSA. V lost 5 bases, J lost 0 bases, and 12 bases lay in between. DNA of the CDR3: TGTGCCAGCAGCCCATGGAAGTCTAGCACAGATACGCAGTATTTT. Residues: CASSPWKSSTDTQYF.

The chain employs TRBV6-5 and TRBJ1-6; D might be TRBD1 (6 bases). The ends were cut back, 3 bases at V and 7 bases at J, with 13 bases in the middle. The CDR3 sequence is 15 residues long. Germline CDR1 is MNHEY and CDR2 is SVGAGI. CDR3 nucleotide sequence: TGTGCCAGCAGTTATTCTGCGGGGGCGAATTCACCCCTCCACTTT. Its translation: CASSYSAGANSPLHF.

The V call is TRBV6-4, the J call TRBJ1-1; D uncertain. Germline V gene lookup returns CDR1 MRHNA and CDR2 SNTAGT. V gave up 0 bases and J gave up 7 bases, with 15 bases separating them. The CDR3 loop spans 15 amino acids. The CDR3 DNA follows: TGTGCCAGCAGTGACTCGACCAGGAGGGCCGGTGAAGCTTTCTTT. Encoded protein: CASSDSTRRAGEAFF.

In this sample, this clonotype turned up once. The chain carries TRBV3-1 and TRBJ2-7, with a tentative D call TRBD2 (6 bases). Trimming removed 4 bases from V and 3 bases from J, with 13 bases in between. CDR1 is LGHDT, CDR2 YNNKEL, per germline (reference sequence). This CDR3 has 14 residues. The CDR3 loop is CASSPRDSGYEQYF. In nucleotides, the CDR3 is TGTGCCAGCAGCCCACGGGACTCGGGCTACGAGCAGTACTTC.

The chain employs TRBV5-1 and TRBJ2-1, with D possibly matching TRBD1 (6 bases). Germline CDR1 SGHRS, CDR2 YFSETQ. V was shortened by 4 bases and J by 0 bases, with 11 bases between the two germline ends. The CDR3 loop spans 15 amino acids. The CDR3 DNA reads TGCGCCAGCAGCCCCGGACAGAACTCCTACAATGAGCAGTTCTTC. Its translation: CASSPGQNSYNEQFF.

J is TRBJ2-1 and V is TRBV14; no definite D call. With 0 bases removed from V and 0 bases from J, the gap between germline ends came to 12 bases. The germline V gene has CDR1 SGHDN and CDR2 FVKESK. The CDR3 consists of 17 residues. This chain's CDR3 is CASSQDPGLSSYNEQFF. CDR3 coding DNA: TGTGCCAGCAGCCAAGATCCGGGCCTGAGCTCCTACAATGAGCAGTTCTTC.

The gene calls are TRBV6-5 and TRBJ2-1, with D possibly matching TRBD2 (6 bases). Trimming left V 6 bases short and J 7 bases short, with 13 bases between. The germline gives CDR1 MNHEY, CDR2 SVGAGI. This CDR3 is built from 13 residues. The CDR3 coding sequence is TGTGCCAGCAGACGTACTAGCTTTAATGAGCAGTTCTTC. Translated: CASRRTSFNEQFF.

The chain combines TRBV20-1 with TRBJ2-1; 7 nucleotides align to TRBD2. The CDR3 loop spans 14 amino acids. Germline V gene lookup returns CDR1 DFQATT and CDR2 SNEGSKA (reference sequence). V lost 3 bases to trimming and J lost 6 bases; unmatched junction nucleotides: 8. CDR3 residues: CSARGTRGVNEQFF. The CDR3 DNA reads TGCAGTGCTAGGGGAACTCGGGGGGTCAATGAGCAGTTCTTC.

This chain links TRBV2 with TRBJ1-6, with 7 positions matching TRBD1. The V gene's germline CDR1 is SNHLY and CDR2 FYNNEI. V lost 6 bases and J lost 8; bases outside the gene matches: 7. The CDR3 extends over 14 amino acids. CDR3 DNA: TGTGCCAGCAGCGCAGGGGGTAACGATTCACCCCTCCACTTT. Amino acid sequence: CASSAGGNDSPLHF.